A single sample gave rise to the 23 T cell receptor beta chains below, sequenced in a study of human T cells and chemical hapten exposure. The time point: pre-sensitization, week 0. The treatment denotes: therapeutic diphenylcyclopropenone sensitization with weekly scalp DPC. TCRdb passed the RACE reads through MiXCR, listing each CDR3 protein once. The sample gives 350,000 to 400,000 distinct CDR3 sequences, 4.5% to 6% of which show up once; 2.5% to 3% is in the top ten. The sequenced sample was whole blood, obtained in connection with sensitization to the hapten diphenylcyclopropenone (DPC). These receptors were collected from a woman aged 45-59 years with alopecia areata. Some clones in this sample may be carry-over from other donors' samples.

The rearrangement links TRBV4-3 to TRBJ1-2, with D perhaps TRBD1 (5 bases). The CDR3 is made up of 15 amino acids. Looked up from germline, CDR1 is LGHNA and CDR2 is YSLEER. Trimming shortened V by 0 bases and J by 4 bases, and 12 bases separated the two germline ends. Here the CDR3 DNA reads TGCGCCAGCAGCCAAGATCTGGCCAGGGCCTATGGCTACACCTTC. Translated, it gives CASSQDLARAYGYTF.

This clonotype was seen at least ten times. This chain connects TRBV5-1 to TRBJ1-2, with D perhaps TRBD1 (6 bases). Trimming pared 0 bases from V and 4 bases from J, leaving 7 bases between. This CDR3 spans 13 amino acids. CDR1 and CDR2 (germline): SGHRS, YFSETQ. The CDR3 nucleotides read TGCGCCAGCAGCTTGGAGGACAGCTATGGCTACACCTTC. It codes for CASSLEDSYGYTF. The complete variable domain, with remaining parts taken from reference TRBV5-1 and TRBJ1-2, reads KAGVTQTPRYLIKTRGQQVTLSCSPISGHRSVSWYQQTPGQGLQFLFEYFSETQRNKGNFPGRFSGRQFSNSRSEMNVSTLELGDSALYLCASSLEDSYGYTFGSGTRLTVV.

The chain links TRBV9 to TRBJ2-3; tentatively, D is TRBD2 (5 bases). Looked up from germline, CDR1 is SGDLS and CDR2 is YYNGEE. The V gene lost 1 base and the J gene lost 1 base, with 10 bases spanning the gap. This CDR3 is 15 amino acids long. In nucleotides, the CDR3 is TGTGCCAGCAGCGTATCGCTAGCTGGCACAGATACGCAGTATTTT. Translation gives CASSVSLAGTDTQYF.

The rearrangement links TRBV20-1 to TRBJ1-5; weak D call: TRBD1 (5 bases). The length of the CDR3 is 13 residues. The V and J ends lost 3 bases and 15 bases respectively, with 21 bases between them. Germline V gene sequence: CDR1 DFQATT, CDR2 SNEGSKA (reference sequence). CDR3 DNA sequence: TGCAGTGCTAGTTCTTCCAGACAGACCCCGCCGCATTTT. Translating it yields CSASSSRQTPPHF.

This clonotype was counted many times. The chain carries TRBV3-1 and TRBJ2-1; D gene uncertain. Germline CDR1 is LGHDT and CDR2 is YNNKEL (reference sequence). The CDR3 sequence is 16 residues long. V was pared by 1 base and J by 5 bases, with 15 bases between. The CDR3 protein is CASSQGPTLGHNEQFF. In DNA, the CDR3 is TGTGCCAGCAGCCAAGGCCCAACCCTCGGCCACAATGAGCAGTTCTTC.

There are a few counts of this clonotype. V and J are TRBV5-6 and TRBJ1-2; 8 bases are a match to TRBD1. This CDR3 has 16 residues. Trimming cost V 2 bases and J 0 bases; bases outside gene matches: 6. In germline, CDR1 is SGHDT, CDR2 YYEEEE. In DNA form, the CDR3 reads TGTGCCAGCAGCTTTGGACAGGGAAGGGCTAACTATGGCTACACCTTC. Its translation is CASSFGQGRANYGYTF.

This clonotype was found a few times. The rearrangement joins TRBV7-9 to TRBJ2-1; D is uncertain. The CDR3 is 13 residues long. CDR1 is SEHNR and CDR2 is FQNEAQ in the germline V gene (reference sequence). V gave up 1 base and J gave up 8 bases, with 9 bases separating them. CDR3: CASSLVLSDEQFF. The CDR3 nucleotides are TGTGCCAGCAGCTTAGTATTATCTGATGAGCAGTTCTTC.

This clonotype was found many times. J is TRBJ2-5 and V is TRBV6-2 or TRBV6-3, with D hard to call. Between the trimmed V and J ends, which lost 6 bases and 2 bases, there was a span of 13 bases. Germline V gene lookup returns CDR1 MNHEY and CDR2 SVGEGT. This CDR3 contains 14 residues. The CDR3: CASRRQANQETQYF. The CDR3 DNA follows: TGTGCCAGCAGGCGCCAGGCGAATCAAGAGACCCAGTACTTC.

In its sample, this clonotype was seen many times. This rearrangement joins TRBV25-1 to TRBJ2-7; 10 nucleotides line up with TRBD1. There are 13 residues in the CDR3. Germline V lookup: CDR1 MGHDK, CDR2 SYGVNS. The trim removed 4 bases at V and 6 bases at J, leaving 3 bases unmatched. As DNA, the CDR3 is TGTGCCAGCAGTGTCCGGACAGGGGGCGAGCAGTACTTC. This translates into CASSVRTGGEQYF.

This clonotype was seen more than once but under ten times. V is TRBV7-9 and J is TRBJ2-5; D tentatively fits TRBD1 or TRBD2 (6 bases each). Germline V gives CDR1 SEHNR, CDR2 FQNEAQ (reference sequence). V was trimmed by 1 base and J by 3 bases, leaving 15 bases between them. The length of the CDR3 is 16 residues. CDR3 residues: CASSLGAGGGEETQYF. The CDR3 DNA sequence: TGTGCCAGCAGCTTAGGCGCAGGAGGGGGTGAAGAGACCCAGTACTTC.

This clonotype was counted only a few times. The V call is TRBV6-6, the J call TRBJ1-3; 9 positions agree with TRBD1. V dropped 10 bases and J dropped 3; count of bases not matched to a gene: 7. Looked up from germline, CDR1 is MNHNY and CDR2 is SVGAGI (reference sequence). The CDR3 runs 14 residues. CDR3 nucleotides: TGTGCCACCGGACAGGGGCATGATGGAAACACCATATATTTT. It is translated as CATGQGHDGNTIYF.

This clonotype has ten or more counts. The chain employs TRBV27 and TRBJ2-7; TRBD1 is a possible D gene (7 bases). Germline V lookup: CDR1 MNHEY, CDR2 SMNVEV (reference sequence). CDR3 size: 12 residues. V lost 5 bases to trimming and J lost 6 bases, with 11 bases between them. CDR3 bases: TGTGCCAGCAGTCTCAGGGGGGCCGAGCAGTACTTC. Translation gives CASSLRGAEQYF.

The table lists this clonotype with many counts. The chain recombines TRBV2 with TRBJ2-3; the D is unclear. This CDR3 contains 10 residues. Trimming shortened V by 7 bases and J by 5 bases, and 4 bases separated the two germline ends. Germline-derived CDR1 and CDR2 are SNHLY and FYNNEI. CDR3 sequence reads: CASNGDTQYF. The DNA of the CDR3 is TGTGCCAGCAATGGAGATACGCAGTATTTT.

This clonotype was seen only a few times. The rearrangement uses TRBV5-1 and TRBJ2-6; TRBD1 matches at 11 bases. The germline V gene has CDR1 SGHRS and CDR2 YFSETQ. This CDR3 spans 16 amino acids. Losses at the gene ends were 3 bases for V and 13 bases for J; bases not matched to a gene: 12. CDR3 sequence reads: CASSYRTGGLLRVLTF. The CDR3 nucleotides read TGCGCCAGCAGCTACCGGACAGGGGGCCTGCTTCGGGTCCTGACTTTC.

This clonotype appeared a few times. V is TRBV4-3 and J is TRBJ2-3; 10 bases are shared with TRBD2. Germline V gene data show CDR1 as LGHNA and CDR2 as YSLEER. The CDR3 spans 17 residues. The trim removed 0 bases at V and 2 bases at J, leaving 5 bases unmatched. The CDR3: CASSQDGLAAYTDTQYF. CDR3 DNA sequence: TGCGCCAGCAGCCAAGATGGACTAGCGGCCTACACAGATACGCAGTATTTT.

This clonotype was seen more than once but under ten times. CDR3 sequence (DNA): TGTGCCAGCAGCACCACCGGGTCCACCGGTCAGCCCCAGCATTTT. This encodes CASSTTGSTGQPQHF. This sequence joins TRBV7-2 and TRBJ1-5, with D uncertain. CDR3 size: 15 residues. CDR1 SGHTA and CDR2 FQGNSA come from the germline V gene. V gave up 5 bases and J gave up 6 bases, with 17 bases separating them.

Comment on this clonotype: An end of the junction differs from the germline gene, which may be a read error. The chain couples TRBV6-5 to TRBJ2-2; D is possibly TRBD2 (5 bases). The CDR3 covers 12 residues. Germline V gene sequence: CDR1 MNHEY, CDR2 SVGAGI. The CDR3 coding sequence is TGTGCCAGCACCTCAGGAGCCGGGGAGCTGTATTTT. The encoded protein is CASTSGAGELYF.

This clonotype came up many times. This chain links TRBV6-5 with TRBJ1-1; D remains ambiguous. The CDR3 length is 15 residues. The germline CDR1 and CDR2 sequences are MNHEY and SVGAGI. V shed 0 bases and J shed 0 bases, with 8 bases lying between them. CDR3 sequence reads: CASSYSSGLNTEAFF. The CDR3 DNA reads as TGTGCCAGCAGTTACTCCTCAGGTTTGAACACTGAAGCTTTCTTT.

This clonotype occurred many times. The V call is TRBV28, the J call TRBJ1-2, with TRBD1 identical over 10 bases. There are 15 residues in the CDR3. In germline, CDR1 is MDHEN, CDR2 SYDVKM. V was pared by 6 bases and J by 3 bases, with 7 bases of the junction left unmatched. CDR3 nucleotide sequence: TGTGCCAGCAGAAGGACAGGGGGATGGGACTATGGCTACACCTTC. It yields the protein CASRRTGGWDYGYTF.

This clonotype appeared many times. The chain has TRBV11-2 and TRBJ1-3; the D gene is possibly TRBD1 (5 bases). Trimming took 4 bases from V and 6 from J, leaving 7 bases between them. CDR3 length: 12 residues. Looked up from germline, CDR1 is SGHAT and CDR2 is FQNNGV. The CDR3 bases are TGTGCCAGCAGCTCCGGGACAAACACCATATATTTT. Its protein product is CASSSGTNTIYF. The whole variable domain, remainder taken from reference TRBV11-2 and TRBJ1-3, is EAGVAQSPRYKIIEKRQSVAFWCNPISGHATLYWYQQILGQGPKLLIQFQNNGVVDDSQLPKDRFSAERLKGVDSTLKIQPAKLEDSAVYLCASSSGTNTIYFGEGSWLTVV.

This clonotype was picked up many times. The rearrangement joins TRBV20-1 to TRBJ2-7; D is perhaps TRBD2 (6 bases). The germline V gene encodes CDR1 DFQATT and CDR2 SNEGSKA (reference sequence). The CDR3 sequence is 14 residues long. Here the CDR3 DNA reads TGCATGCTAAGGATCGGGGGATCCGCCTACGAGCAGTACTTC. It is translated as CMLRIGGSAYEQYF.

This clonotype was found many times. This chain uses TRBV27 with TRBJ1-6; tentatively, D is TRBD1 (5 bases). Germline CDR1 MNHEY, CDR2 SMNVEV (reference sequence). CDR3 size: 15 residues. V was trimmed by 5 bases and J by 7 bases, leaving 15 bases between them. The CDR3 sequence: CASSVMGTGNSPLHF. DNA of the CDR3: TGTGCCAGCAGTGTCATGGGGACGGGCAATTCACCCCTCCACTTT.

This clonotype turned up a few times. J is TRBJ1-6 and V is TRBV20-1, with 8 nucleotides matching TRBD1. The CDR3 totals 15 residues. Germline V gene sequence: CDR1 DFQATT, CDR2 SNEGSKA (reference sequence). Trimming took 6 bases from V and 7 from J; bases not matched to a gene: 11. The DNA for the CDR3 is TGCAGTGCAACTTACCGACAGGGGAGGAATTCACCCCTCCACTTT. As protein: CSATYRQGRNSPLHF.